The clone carrying this T cell receptor beta chain has just a few counts. Its antigen is unknown. In the original analysis: Out-of-frame sequences were removed, leaving about 2,300,000 distinct TCRbeta sequences. The assay was immunoSEQ multiplex PCR, and TCRdb's table has in-frame clones only and misses some. V and J calls and clone size follow that table, whereas D and trimming were derived from the DNA. The profile shows 55,000 to 80,000 clones, 70% to 80% of them singletons. Single viable CD3+CD4+CD8-CD45RO+ cells were sorted as the memory CD4+ T cells. Serum IgG to CMV pp150, pp28, p38 and p52 defined serostatus. The sample belongs to a study of memory CD4+ T cells and cytomegalovirus serostatus. Across the study: Healthy Belgian adult donors included fewer than 10 CMV-positive and some 24 CMV-negative people.

Points from the study as a whole: Of more than 150 reported CMV TCRbeta sequences, around 62 were found in memory CD4+ repertoires.

The sequence came from an adult in good health and CMV-seropositive. The sample consisted of memory CD4+ T cells from blood.

The CDR3 bases are TGTGCCAGCAGGCCCGGAGGGGGTAGGTCCTACGAGCAGTACTTC. Its protein is CASRPGGGRSYEQYF. The chain joins TRBV28 to TRBJ2-7; D could derive from TRBD1 or TRBD2 (6 bases each). Germline lookup yields CDR1 MDHEN and CDR2 SYDVKM. Trimming removed 6 bases from V and 1 base from J, with 16 bases in between. The CDR3 loop spans 15 amino acids.